This T cell receptor beta chain was recorded in a study of cytomegalovirus exposure and HLA in healthy donors (dated by TCRdb to 2016 to 2017). For context, the study as a whole: According to an earlier analysis of around 600 of the donors, roughly 180 million T cells yielded 90 million to 140 million unique TCR beta sequences and 250 to 350 Gb of sequence data. To predict cytomegalovirus infection status, the study brought together high-throughput TCR immunosequencing, statistical association of individual TCRs with disease status, and machine learning. The aim of the study was to test whether cataloging public T cell receptors could identify signatures of past pathogen exposure. All discovery cohort repertoires had been generated on a single sequencing platform. A handful of DR-DQ haplotypes were handled as single units for association and clustering because linkage in the cohort was strong. A later analysis re-analyzed previously published TCR beta repertoires from roughly 630 donors and added high-resolution HLA genotyping to study TCR occurrence patterns. A later genetic analysis took genome-wide SNP genotypes for about three fifths of the 666 donors and used that subset as a discovery cohort. Among 300 to 500 genotyped donors of the cohort, an average of roughly 230,000 unique TCR beta nucleotide sequences was sequenced per donor, of which about 19% were non-productive. Rather than using new phenotypic data, the later analysis identified candidate immune exposures from TCR beta sequences and from how often those sequences occurred across donors. Typing coverage varied by locus: about 620-630 donors for A, B, C, DRB1 and DQB1; approximately 500 for DQA1; more than 600 for DPA1; roughly 470 for DPB1. A separate validation cohort of over 95 different subjects was used in addition to the approximately 700-subject first cohort. Roughly 300 gigabases of sequencing data and around 87 million unique TCR sequences were included in an early release covering roughly 600 HLA-typed donors. An earlier analysis of 587 of the donors applied high-throughput TCR beta sequencing to assess whether each TCR beta V gene segment acted as functional or pseudogenic. The study profiled the T cell repertoires of hundreds of subjects by immunosequencing and related them to cytomegalovirus serostatus. Class I and class II HLA loci were covered by the typing at four-digit resolution. Of the roughly 400 genotyped donors, about 80% fell in the genetic ancestry cluster associated with self-reported Caucasian donors. Donor age, sex, ethnicity and CMV serostatus were compiled alongside the repertoire data. Broad study findings and their caveats: At a false discovery rate of 0.05, a later analysis linked some 18,000 TCR beta sequences to specific HLA alleles. HLA typing was unavailable for some donors at each locus, so association tests used only the typed subset. A total of around 150 TCR beta chains were listed by the study as associated with cytomegalovirus. Linkage disequilibrium might explain the correlated functional status among segregating V segments, but an unknown experimental factor could not be excluded. Most TCR sequences were seen in very few donors, while some public TCRs were found in many individuals. Compared with equally common non-associated chains, HLA-associated TCR beta chains in a later analysis were more clonally expanded and had lower generation probabilities. In a later genetic analysis, a missense DCLRE1C variant was associated with V-gene and J-gene trimming of TCR beta chains, and the association was replicated in an independent cohort. Roughly uniform sequencing depth across donors was assumed in presence/absence analyses, although this assumption may not hold. A further reported finding was that TCR beta sequences accurately predicted the HLA-A and HLA-B alleles for most subjects in the first cohort. A later analysis found that most CMV-associated TCR beta chains appeared HLA-restricted, with HLA associations seemingly driven largely by CMV exposure. The authors suggested that the approach could potentially be extended to other disease states and immunological phenotypes. In vitro tests confirmed that a few of the cytomegalovirus-associated TCR beta chains recognize cytomegalovirus antigens. A later genetic analysis reported fewer N-insertions in productive TCRs among donors in an Asian-associated ancestry cluster than the roughly 700-donor mean. In an earlier analysis of some 500 of the donors, most TCR beta V segments were observed in productive rearrangements about 90% or about 30% of the time, broadly matching IMGT annotations. In a later analysis, TCR association rates were found to vary across HLA loci, with the most associated TCRs seen for DRB1 alleles and the fewest for HLA-C alleles. The only immune exposure information available for the cohort was CMV serostatus. The 87-base-pair reads could not distinguish some IMGT-functional V segments, including TRBV6-2 and TRBV6-3, so those segments were excluded. When HLA alleles, especially DR and DQ, strongly co-occurred, TCR associations were difficult to assign to individual alleles. Seventeen rarely observed V segments, including chromosome 9 orphons, were excluded from the earlier analysis of just under 600 of the donors because counts were too low. A cluster of highly shared sequence variants was judged likely to represent a technical artifact of the sequencing pipeline. The classifier was reported to diagnose cytomegalovirus status with high specificity and sensitivity in both the original and validation cohorts. According to a later analysis, parvovirus B19, influenza, CMV and Epstein-Barr virus appeared linked to several top co-occurrence clusters. Only TCR beta chains were sequenced in this cohort, and the absence of alpha or paired-chain data limited detectable features.

The cohort consisted of hundreds of healthy bone marrow donors. At the time of sampling, every cohort member was nominally healthy, though immune exposures that went unrecorded were likely present. The donor was CMV seronegative and was included in the group of a few hundred seronegative cohort members. Each donor provided a peripheral blood sample, and peripheral blood mononuclear cells were used for TCR beta sequencing. Genomic DNA was extracted from the blood cell samples with the Qiagen DNeasy Blood Extraction Kit. Concerning this clone: Its antigen remains unidentified. No much larger clone is present one base from it, and per-base qualities are unavailable.

CDR3 length: 14 amino acids, cysteine to phenylalanine. Just CDR3 DNA is preserved here, 42 bases in frame from base 1. CDR1 and CDR2 (SGHRS, YFSETQ) derive from the germline V gene. Relative to germline, V is 0 bases shorter and J is 5 bases shorter, with 12 bases between their ends. Library generation was performed with the immunoSEQ multiplex PCR assay. For the multiplex PCR, a mixture combining 60 forward primers for TCR Vbeta segments and 13 reverse primers for TCR Jbeta segments was used. The CDR3 region of rearranged TCR beta genes was amplified from genomic DNA by a multiplex PCR assay. Amplified TCR beta libraries were sequenced as 87-base-pair reads on the Illumina HiSeq System. Per the authors' processing: In a later analysis, 80 million or so unique TCR beta chains were counted across the roughly 700 repertoires, and roughly 10 million of these chains were shared by at least two donors. To remove PCR and sequencing errors, raw reads were error-corrected and collapsed into unique sequences using a nearest-neighbor algorithm that merged closely related sequences. To assign V, D and J gene segments, CDR3 sequences were aligned to IMGT reference sequences. For a sequence to be retained, a match of at least six nucleotides to both a V gene segment and a J gene segment was required. Rearrangements were called productive when the CDR3 lacked stop codons and stayed in frame with V and J; all others were non-productive. CDR3 was defined according to IMGT convention as the region running from the second conserved V-encoded cysteine to the conserved J-encoded phenylalanine. In an earlier analysis of more than 550 of the donors, sequences lacking an unambiguous match to a single V gene segment were excluded. An earlier analysis of 500 to 600 of the donors classified V segments as functional when productive rearrangements were above 56.7% and as segregating when the standard deviation between donors was above 5%. A statistical classification framework was developed to diagnose cytomegalovirus status using the catalog of TCR beta chain sequences. In a later analysis, V and J genes were assigned by comparing TCR nucleotide sequences against IMGT/GENE-DB human TR gene sequences. The TCRdist pipeline was used in a later analysis to assign CDR3 sequences and most-parsimonious VDJ recombination scenarios. In a later analysis, every TCR beta chain was defined by the combination of its CDR3 amino acid sequence and its V-gene family, and reads without a unique V-gene family were dropped. As a way to deal with suspected cross-contamination and a sequencing artifact, a later analysis dropped roughly 600 nucleotide sequences that were highly shared and had low generation probability. For each public chain, a later analysis derived a clonal expansion index from normalized ranks of inferred template counts within each repertoire. In a later analysis, generation probabilities were computed using a VDJ recombination model fitted to out-of-frame rearrangements, and the results were checked against IGoR. A later analysis scored TCR-TCR, TCR-HLA and TCR-CMV co-occurrence with hypergeometric tests, applying a repertoire-size bias correction to TCR pairs. To estimate false discovery rates, a later analysis permuted the HLA or CMV assignments 20 times. In a later analysis, co-occurring TCRs were grouped using DBSCAN, with TCRdist sequence similarity added in when clustering inside HLA-allele-positive subsets. For co-occurrence clustering, repertoires with fewer than 30,000 or more than 120,000 public chains were excluded, along with five or six repertoires with anomalous nucleotide sharing. TCRdb retrieved this table from immuneACCESS and kept in-frame rearrangements only. Not all clones are present; in checked studies, unresolved V genes account for under half, and no reason is known for the remainder. The V and J calls and clone size come from that table; D and trimming were worked out from the DNA. Within this sample are approximately 170,000 clones, with roughly four fifths of them counted one time only. The top ten clonotypes cover about 1% of the sample.

The sequenced sample was PBMCs. This chain is built from TRBV5-1 and TRBJ2-7; a weak D assignment points to TRBD1 (5 bases agree). The clonotype was recovered from a woman aged 40 to 50 in good health and CMV-seronegative. DNA sequence: TGCGCCAGCAGCTTGGCCAGGCAGGGCAACGAGCAGTACTTC. Translated, it gives CASSLARQGNEQYF.